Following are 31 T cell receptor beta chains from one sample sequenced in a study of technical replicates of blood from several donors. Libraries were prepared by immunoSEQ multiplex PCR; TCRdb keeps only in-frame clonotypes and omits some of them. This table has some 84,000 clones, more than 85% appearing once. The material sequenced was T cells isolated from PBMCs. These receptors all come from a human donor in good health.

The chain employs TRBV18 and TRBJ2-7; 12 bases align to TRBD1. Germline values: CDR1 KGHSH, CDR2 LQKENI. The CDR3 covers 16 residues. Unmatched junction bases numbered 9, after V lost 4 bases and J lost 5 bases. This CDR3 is CASSHPGQGARNEQYF. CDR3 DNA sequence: TGTGCCAGCTCACACCCGGGACAGGGGGCTCGTAACGAGCAGTACTTC.

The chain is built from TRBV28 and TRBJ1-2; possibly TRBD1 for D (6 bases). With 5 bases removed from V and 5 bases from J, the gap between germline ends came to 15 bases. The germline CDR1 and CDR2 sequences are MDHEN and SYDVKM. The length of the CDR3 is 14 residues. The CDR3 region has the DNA TGTGCCAGCAGTCACCCAAGGGGGTTTTATGGCTACACCTTC. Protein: CASSHPRGFYGYTF.

The CDR3 loop reads CASTPTGGHQPQHF. The CDR3 nucleotides are TGTGCCAGCACCCCGACAGGGGGCCATCAGCCCCAGCATTTT. This rearrangement joins TRBV6-1 to TRBJ1-5; 10 bases are shared with TRBD1. This CDR3 is built from 14 residues. The V gene end was trimmed by 7 bases and the J gene end by 5 bases; junction bases not matched to a gene: 5. Germline CDR1 reads MNHNS; CDR2 reads SASEGT.

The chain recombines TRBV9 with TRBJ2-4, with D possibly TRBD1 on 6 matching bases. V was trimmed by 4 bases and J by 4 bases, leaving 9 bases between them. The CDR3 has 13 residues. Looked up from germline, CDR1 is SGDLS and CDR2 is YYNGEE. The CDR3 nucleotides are TGTGCCAGCAGCCGGGACATAAAAAACATTCAGTACTTC. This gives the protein CASSRDIKNIQYF.

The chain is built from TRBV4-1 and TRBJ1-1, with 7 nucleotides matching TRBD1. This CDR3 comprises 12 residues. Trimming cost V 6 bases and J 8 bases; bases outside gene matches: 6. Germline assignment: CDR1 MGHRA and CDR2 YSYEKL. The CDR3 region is CASSIRDREAFF. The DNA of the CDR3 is TGCGCCAGCAGTATACGGGACAGAGAAGCTTTCTTT.

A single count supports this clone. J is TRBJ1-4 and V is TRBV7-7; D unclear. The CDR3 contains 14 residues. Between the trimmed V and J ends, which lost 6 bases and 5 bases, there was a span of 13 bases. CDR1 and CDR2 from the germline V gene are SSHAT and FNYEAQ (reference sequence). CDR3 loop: CASSRTVGNEKLFF. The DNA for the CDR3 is TGTGCCAGCAGTCGAACAGTCGGCAATGAAAAACTGTTTTTT.

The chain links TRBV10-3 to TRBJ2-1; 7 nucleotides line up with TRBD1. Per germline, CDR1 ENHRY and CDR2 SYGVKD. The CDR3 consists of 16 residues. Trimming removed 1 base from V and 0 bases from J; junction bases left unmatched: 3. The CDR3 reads CAISELDRSSYNEQFF. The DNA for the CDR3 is TGTGCCATCAGTGAGTTGGACAGGAGCTCCTACAATGAGCAGTTCTTC.

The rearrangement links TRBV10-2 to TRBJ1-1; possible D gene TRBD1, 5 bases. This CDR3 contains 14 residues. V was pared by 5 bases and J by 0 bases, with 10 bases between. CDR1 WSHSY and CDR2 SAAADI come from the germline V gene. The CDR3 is CASSFVGVNTEAFF. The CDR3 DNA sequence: TGCGCCAGCAGTTTTGTAGGGGTGAACACTGAAGCTTTCTTT.

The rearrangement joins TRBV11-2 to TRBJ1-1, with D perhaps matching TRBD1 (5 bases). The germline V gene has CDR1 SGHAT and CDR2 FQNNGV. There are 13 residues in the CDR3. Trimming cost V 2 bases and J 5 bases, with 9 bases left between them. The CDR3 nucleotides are TGTGCCAGCAGCTTACAGGGAAGAACTGAAGCTTTCTTT. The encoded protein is CASSLQGRTEAFF.

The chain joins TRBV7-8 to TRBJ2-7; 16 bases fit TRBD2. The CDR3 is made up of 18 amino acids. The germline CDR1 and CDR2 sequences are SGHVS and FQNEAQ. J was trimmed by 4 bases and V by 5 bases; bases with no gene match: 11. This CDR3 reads CASSPHGTSGRESYEQYF. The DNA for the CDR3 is TGTGCCAGCAGCCCTCATGGGACTAGCGGGAGGGAATCATACGAGCAGTACTTC. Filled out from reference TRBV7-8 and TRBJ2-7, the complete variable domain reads GAGVSQSPRYKVAKRGQDVALRCDPISGHVSLFWYQQALGQGPEFLTYFQNEAQLDKSGLPSDRFFAERPEGSVSTLKIQRTQQEDSAVYLCASSPHGTSGRESYEQYFGPGTRLTVT.

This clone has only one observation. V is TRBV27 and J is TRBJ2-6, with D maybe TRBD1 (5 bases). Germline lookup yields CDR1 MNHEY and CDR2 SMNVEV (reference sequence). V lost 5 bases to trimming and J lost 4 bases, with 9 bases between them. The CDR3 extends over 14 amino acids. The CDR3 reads CASSQGYGANVLTF. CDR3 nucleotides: TGTGCCAGCAGTCAGGGTTACGGGGCCAACGTCCTGACTTTC.

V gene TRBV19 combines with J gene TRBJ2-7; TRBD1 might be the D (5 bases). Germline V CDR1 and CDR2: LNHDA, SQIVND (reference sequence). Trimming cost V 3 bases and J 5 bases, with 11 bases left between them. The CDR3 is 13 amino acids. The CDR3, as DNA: TGTGCCAGTAGTATTCAGGGAATCGACGAGCAGTACTTC. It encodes CASSIQGIDEQYF.

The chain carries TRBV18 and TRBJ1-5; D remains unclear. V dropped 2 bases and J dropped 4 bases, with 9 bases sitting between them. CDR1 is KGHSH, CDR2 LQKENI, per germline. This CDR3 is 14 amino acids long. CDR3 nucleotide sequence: TGTGCCAGCTCACCAAAACAGTTGAATCAGCCCCAGCATTTT. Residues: CASSPKQLNQPQHF.

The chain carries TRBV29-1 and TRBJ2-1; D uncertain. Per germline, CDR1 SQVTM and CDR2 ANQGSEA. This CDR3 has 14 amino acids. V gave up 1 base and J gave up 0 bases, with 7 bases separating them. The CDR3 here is CSVEARSSYNEQFF. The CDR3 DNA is TGCAGCGTTGAAGCGAGGAGCTCCTACAATGAGCAGTTCTTC.

CDR3 loop: CAWSVLGTEAFF. CDR3 nucleotides: TGTGCCTGGAGTGTACTAGGCACTGAAGCTTTCTTT. The chain uses TRBV30 and TRBJ1-1; D gene ambiguous. Germline V gives CDR1 GTSNPN, CDR2 SVGIG (reference sequence). The CDR3 runs to 12 residues. V lost 0 bases and J 4 bases, leaving 6 bases between the germline ends.

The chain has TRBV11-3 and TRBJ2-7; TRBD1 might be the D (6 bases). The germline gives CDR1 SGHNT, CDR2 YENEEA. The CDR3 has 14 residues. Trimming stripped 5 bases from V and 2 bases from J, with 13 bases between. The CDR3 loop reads CASSLGGQTYEQYF. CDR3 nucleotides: TGTGCCAGCAGCCTAGGAGGACAGACCTACGAGCAGTACTTC.

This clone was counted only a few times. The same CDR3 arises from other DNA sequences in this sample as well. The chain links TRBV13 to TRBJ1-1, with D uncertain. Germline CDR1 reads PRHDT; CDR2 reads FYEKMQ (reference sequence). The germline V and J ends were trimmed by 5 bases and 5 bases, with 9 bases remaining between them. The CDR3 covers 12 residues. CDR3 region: CASSPTGTEAFF. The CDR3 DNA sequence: TGTGCCAGCAGCCCGACGGGAACTGAAGCTTTCTTT.

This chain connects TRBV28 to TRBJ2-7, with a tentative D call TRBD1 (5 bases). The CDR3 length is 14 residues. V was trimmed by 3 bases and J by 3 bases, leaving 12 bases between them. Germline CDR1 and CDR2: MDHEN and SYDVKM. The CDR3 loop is CASSFASGNYEQYF. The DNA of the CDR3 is TGTGCCAGCAGTTTCGCCTCAGGGAACTACGAGCAGTACTTC. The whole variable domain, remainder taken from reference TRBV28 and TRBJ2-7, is DVKVTQSSRYLVKRTGEKVFLECVQDMDHENMFWYRQDPGLGLRLIYFSYDVKMKEKGDIPEGYSVSREKKERFSLILESASTNQTSMYLCASSFASGNYEQYFGPGTRLTVT.

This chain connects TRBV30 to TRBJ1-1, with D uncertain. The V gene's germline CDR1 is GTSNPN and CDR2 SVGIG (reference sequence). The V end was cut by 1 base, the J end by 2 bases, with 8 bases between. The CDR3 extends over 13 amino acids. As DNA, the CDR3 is TGTGCCTGGAGTGACACCTTTAACACTGAAGCTTTCTTT. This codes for CAWSDTFNTEAFF. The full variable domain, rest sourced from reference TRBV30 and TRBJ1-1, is SQTIHQWPATLVQPVGSPLSLECTVEGTSNPNLYWYRQAAGRGLQLLFYSVGIGQISSEVPQNLSASRPQDRQFILSSKKLLLSDSGFYLCAWSDTFNTEAFFGQGTRLTVV.

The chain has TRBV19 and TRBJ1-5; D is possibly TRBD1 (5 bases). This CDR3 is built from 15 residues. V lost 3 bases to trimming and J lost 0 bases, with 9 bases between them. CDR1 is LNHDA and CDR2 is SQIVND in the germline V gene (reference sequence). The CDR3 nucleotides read TGTGCCAGTAGTATTTCGCAGGGTAGCAATCAGCCCCAGCATTTT. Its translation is CASSISQGSNQPQHF.

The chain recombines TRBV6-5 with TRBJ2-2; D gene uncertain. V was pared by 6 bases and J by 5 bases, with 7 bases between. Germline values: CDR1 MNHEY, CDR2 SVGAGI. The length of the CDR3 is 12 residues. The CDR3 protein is CASRQYTGELFF. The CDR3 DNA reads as TGTGCCAGCAGACAGTATACCGGGGAGCTGTTTTTT.

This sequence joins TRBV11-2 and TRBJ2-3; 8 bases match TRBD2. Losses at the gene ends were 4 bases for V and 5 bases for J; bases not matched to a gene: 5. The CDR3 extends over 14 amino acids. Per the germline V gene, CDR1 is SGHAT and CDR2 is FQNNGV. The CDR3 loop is CASSSGLAVDTQYF. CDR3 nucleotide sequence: TGTGCCAGCAGCTCAGGACTAGCAGTAGATACGCAGTATTTT.

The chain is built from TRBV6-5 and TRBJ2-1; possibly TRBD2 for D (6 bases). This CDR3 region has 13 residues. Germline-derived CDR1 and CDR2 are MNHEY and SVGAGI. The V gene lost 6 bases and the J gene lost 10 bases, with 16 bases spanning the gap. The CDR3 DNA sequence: TGTGCCAGCAGCAACTCGACTAGACGCGAGCAGTTCTTC. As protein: CASSNSTRREQFF.

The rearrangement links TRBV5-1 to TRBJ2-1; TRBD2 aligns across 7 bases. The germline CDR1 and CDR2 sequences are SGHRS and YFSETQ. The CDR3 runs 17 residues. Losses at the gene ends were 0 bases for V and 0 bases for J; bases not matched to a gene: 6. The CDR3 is CASSLGGGGSSYNEQFF. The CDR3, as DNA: TGCGCCAGCAGCTTGGGCGGCGGGGGTAGCTCCTACAATGAGCAGTTCTTC.

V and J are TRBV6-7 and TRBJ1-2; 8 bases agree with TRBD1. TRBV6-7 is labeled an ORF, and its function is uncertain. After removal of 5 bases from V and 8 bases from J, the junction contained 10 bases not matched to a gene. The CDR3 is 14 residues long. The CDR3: CASSQGAMGRGYTF. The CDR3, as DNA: TGTGCCAGCAGTCAGGGGGCGATGGGGAGGGGCTACACCTTC.

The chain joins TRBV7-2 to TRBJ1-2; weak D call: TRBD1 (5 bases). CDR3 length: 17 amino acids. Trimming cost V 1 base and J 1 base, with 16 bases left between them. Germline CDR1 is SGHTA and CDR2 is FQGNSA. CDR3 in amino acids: CASSLEIRGGNNYGYTF. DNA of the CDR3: TGTGCCAGCAGCTTAGAGATTAGGGGAGGTAATAACTATGGCTACACCTTC.

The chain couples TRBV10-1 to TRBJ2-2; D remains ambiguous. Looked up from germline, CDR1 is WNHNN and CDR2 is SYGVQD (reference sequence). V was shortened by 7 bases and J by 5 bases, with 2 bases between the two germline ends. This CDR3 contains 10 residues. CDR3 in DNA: TGCGCCAGCACTACCGGGGAGCTGTTTTTT. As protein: CASTTGELFF.

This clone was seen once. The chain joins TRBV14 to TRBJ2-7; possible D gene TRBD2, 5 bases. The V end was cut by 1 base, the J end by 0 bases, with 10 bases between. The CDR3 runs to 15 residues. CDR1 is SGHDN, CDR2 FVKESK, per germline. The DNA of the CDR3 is TGTGCCAGCAGCCAAGTGATGGGGAGCTCCTACGAGCAGTACTTC. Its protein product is CASSQVMGSSYEQYF.

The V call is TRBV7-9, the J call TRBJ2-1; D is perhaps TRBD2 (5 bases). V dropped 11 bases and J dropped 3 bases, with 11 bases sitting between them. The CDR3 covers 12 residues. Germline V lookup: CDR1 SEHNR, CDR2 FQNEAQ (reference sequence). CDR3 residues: CAVDRDYNEQFF. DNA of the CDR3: TGTGCCGTCGATCGGGACTACAATGAGCAGTTCTTC.

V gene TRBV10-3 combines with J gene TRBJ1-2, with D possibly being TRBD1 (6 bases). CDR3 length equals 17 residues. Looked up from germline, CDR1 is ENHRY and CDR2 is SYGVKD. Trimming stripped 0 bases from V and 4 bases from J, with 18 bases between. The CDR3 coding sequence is TGTGCCATCAGTGAGTCTTCCGATCAAATCAGGGGCTATGGCTACACCTTC. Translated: CAISESSDQIRGYGYTF.

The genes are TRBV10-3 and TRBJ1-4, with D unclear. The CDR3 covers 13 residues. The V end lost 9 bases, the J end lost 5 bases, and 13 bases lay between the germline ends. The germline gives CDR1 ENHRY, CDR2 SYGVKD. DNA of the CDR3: TGTGCCATTCTCGAGAGCCCAAATGAAAAACTGTTTTTT. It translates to CAILESPNEKLFF.